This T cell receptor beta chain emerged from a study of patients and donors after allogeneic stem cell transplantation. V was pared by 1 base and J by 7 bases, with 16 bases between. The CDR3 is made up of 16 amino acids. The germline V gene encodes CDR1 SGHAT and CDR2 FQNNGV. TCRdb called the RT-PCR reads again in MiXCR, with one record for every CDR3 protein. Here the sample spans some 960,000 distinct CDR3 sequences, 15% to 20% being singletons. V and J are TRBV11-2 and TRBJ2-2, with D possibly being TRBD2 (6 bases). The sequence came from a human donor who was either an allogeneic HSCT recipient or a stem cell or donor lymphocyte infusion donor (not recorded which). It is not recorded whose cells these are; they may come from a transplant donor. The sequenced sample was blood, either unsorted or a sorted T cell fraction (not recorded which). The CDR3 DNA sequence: TGTGCCAGCAGCTTAGTATCGGGGGTAGCTGTCGGGGAGCTGTTTTTT. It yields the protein CASSLVSGVAVGELFF.